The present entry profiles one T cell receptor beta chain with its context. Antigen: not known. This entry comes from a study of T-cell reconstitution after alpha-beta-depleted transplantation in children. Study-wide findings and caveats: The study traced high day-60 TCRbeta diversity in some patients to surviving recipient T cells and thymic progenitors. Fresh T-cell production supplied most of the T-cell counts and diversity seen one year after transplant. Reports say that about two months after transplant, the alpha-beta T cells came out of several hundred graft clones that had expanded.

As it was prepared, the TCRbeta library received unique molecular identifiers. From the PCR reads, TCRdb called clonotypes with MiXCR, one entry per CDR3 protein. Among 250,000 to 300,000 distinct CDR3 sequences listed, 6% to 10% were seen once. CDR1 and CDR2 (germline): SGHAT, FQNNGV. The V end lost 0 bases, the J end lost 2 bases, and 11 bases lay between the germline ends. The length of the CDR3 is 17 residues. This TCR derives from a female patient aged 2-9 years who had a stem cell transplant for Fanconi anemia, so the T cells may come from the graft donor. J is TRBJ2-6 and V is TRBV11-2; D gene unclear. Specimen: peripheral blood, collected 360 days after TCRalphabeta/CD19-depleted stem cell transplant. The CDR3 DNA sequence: TGTGCCAGCAGCTTAGATCCCCTGCAGGCTGGGGCCAACGTCCTGACTTTC. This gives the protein CASSLDPLQAGANVLTF.